A selection of T cell receptor beta chains follows, all from one sample in a study of blood T cell repertoires in COVID-19. TCRdb keeps only in-frame clones here, not all; method: immunoSEQ multiplex PCR. Altogether roughly 78,000 clones are present, 88% being singletons, with the ten largest covering roughly 28%. Input material: peripheral blood. Receptors were obtained from a man aged 50 to 60 with acute or convalescent COVID-19. Both conserved end residues are part of each CDR3. A D gene is named only where the DNA matches it firmly. Size values are once, few and many counts, or a class for expanded clones, and some rows have none.

>once|TRBJ1-4|TRBV7-8|NA
CASSVGQGNEKLFF
TGTGCCAGCAGCGTCGGGCAGGGGAATGAAAAACTGTTTTTT
>NA|TRBJ1-2|TRBV9|NA
CASSVAVGLTAGYGYTF
TGTGCCAGCAGCGTAGCTGTGGGACTCACTGCGGGCTATGGCTACACCTTC
>NA|TRBJ1-6|TRBV27|NA
CASKVQSSYNSPLHF
TGTGCCAGCAAAGTACAGAGCTCCTATAATTCACCCCTCCACTTT
>NA|TRBJ2-3|TRBV5-1|NA
CASYTMGTDTQYF
TGCGCCAGCTATACTATGGGCACAGATACGCAGTATTTT
>NA|TRBJ1-2|TRBV27|NA
CASGWAGASGYTF
TGTGCCAGCGGCTGGGCAGGGGCAAGTGGCTACACCTTC
>NA|TRBJ2-5|TRBV7-7|TRBD1
CASSLHGQGLGETQYF
TGTGCTAGCAGCCTTCACGGACAGGGTCTGGGGGAGACCCAGTACTTC
>NA|TRBJ1-4|TRBV7-2|NA
CASSLGSGGSAEKLFF
TGTGCCAGCAGCTTAGGGAGCGGTGGCTCGGCCGAAAAACTGTTTTTT
>NA|TRBJ2-5|TRBV11-3|NA
CASSLEGRETQYF
TGTGCCAGCAGCTTAGAGGGGAGAGAGACCCAGTACTTC
>NA|TRBJ2-7|TRBV3-1/TRBV3-2|TRBD1
CASSQGRQGREQYF
TGTGCCAGCAGCCAAGGGAGACAGGGACGAGAGCAGTACTTC
>once|TRBJ1-2|TRBV18|NA
CASSPRDSYYGYTF
TGTGCCAGCTCACCCAGAGACAGCTACTATGGCTACACCTTC
>NA|TRBJ1-2|TRBV19|TRBD1
CASSTVPGQGSGYTF
TGTGCCAGTAGTACGGTCCCGGGACAGGGCTCTGGCTACACCTTC
>NA|TRBJ1-5|TRBV5-5|TRBD1
CASSLGTGGDGQPQHF
TGTGCCAGCAGCTTGGGGACAGGGGGCGACGGTCAGCCCCAGCATTTT
>NA|TRBJ2-6|TRBV29-1|NA
CSVEQVNVLTF
TGCAGCGTTGAACAGGTTAACGTCCTGACTTTC
>NA|TRBJ1-3|TRBV25-1|NA
CASSGDRLVGNTIYF
TGTGCCAGCAGTGGTGACAGACTCGTAGGAAACACCATATATTTT
>NA|TRBJ2-6|TRBV4-1|NA
CASSPWQGQGTGGANVLTF
TGCGCCAGCAGCCCATGGCAGGGCCAGGGAACTGGTGGGGCCAACGTCCTGACTTTC
>NA|TRBJ2-7|TRBV27|NA
CASSPATGSYEQYF
TGTGCCAGCAGTCCGGCGACAGGTTCCTACGAGCAGTACTTC
>NA|TRBJ2-3|TRBV7-9|TRBD2
CASSLTGGAFTDTQYF
TGTGCCAGCAGCTTAACCGGGGGGGCTTTCACAGATACGCAGTATTTT
>few|TRBJ1-6|TRBV7-9|NA
CASSSDNSPLHF
TGTGCCAGCAGCTCAGATAATTCACCCCTCCACTTT
>few|TRBJ1-4|TRBV24-1|NA
CATSAGVKEKLFF
TGTGCCACCAGCGCGGGAGTTAAAGAAAAACTGTTTTTT
>NA|TRBJ2-1|TRBV30|NA
CAWELYNEQFF
TGTGCCTGGGAACTCTACAATGAGCAGTTCTTC
>once|TRBJ1-1|TRBV6-5|NA
CASSPPGVNTEAFF
TGTGCCAGCAGTCCCCCGGGTGTTAACACTGAAGCTTTCTTT
>NA|TRBJ1-4|TRBV4-2|TRBD1
CASSATGVNYEKLFF
TGTGCCAGCAGCGCTACAGGGGTCAATTATGAAAAACTGTTTTTT
>NA|TRBJ1-1|TRBV5-1|TRBD1
CASSRRQGRNTEAFF
TGCGCCAGCAGCCGACGACAGGGCAGGAACACTGAAGCTTTCTTT